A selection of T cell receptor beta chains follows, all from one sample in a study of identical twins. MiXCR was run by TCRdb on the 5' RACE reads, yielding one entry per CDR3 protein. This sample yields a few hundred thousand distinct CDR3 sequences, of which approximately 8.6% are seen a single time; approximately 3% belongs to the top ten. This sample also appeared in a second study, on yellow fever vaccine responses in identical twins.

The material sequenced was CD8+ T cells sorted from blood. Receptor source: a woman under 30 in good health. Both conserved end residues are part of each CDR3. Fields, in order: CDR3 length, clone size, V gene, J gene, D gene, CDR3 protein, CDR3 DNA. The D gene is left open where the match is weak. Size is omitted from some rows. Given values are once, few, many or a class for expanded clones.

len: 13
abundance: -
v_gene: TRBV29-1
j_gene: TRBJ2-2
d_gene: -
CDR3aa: CSVERGENGELFF
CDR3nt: TGCAGCGTTGAAAGGGGGGAGAACGGGGAGCTGTTTTTT

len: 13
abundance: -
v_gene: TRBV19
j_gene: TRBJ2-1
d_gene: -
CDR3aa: CASSERLYNEQFF
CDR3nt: TGTGCCAGTAGTGAGAGATTATACAATGAGCAGTTCTTC

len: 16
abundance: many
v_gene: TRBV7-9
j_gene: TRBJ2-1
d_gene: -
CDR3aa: CASSGWQEGWNNEQFF
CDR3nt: TGTGCCAGCAGCGGGTGGCAGGAGGGATGGAACAATGAGCAGTTCTTC

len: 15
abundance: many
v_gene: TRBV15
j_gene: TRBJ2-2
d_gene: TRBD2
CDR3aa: CATSRSGTSAGELFF
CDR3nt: TGTGCCACCAGCAGGTCCGGGACTAGTGCCGGGGAGCTGTTTTTT

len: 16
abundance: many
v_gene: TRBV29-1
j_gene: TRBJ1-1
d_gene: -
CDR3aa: CSVAGGGEIMNTEAFF
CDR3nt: TGCAGCGTCGCCGGAGGGGGGGAAATAATGAACACTGAAGCTTTCTTT

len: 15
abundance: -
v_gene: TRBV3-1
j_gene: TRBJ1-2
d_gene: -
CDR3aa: CASSQALWSTYGYTF
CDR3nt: TGTGCCAGCAGCCAAGCGCTGTGGTCTACCTATGGCTACACCTTC

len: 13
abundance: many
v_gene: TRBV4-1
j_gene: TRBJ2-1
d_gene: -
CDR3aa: CASSPLYRDEQFF
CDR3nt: TGCGCCAGCAGCCCCCTTTACAGGGACGAGCAGTTCTTC

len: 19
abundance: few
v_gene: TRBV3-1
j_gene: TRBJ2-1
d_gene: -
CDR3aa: CASSQDLIDGTLSYNEQFF
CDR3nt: TGTGCCAGCAGCCAAGATCTTATCGACGGGACCCTCTCCTACAATGAGCAGTTCTTC

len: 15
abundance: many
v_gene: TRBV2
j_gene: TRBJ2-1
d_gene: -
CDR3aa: CASQPGGGWNNEQFF
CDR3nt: TGTGCCAGTCAACCGGGAGGGGGCTGGAACAATGAGCAGTTCTTC

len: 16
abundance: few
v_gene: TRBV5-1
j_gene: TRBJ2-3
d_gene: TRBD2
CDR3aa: CASSPREGTLADTQYF
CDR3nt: TGCGCCAGCAGCCCCAGGGAGGGGACCCTTGCAGATACGCAGTATTTT

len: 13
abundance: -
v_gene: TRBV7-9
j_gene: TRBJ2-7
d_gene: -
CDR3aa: CAVRQGGSYEQYF
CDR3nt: TGTGCCGTAAGACAGGGAGGTTCCTACGAGCAGTACTTC

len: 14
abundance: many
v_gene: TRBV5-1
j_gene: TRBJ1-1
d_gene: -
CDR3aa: CASGLRAVNTEAFF
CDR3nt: TGCGCCAGCGGACTCCGGGCCGTGAACACTGAAGCTTTCTTT

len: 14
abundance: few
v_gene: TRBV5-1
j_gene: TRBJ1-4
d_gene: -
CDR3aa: CASHPAGPNEKLFF
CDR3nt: TGCGCCAGTCACCCCGCAGGGCCGAATGAAAAACTGTTTTTT

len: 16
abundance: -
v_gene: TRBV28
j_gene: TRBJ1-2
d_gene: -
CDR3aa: CASSLSVQGGSYGYTF
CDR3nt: TGTGCCAGCAGTTTATCGGTACAGGGTGGTAGCTATGGCTACACCTTC

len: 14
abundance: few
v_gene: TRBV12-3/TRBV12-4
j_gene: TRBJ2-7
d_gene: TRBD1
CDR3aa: CASSFGDREGEQYF
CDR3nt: TGTGCCAGCAGTTTCGGGGACAGGGAGGGGGAGCAGTACTTC

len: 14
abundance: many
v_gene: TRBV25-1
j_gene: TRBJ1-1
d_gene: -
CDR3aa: CASTRGVMNTEAFF
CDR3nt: TGTGCCAGCACCAGAGGAGTCATGAACACTGAAGCTTTCTTT

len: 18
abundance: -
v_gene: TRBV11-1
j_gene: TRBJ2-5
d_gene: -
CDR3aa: CASSFTPRPRGKEETQYF
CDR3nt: TGTGCCAGCAGCTTCACCCCAAGACCCCGGGGGAAGGAGGAGACCCAGTACTTC

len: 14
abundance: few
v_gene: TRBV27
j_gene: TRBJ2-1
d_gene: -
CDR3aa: CASSSADSYNEQFF
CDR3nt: TGTGCCAGCAGTTCGGCGGATAGCTACAATGAGCAGTTCTTC

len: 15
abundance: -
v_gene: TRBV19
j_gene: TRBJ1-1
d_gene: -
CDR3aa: CASSPVGGGNTEAFF
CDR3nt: TGTGCCAGTAGCCCCGTTGGAGGTGGGAACACTGAAGCTTTCTTT

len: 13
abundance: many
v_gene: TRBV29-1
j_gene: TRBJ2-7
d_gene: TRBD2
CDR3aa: CSVEGLAGYEQYF
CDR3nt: TGCAGCGTTGAGGGACTAGCGGGATACGAGCAGTACTTC

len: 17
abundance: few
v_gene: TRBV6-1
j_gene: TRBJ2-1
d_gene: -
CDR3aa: CASSLRTSEPYYNEQFF
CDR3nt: TGTGCCAGCAGCCTTAGGACTTCGGAACCCTATTACAATGAGCAGTTCTTC

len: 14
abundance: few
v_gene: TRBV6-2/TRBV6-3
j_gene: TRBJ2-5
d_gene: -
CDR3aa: CASSGPSTRETQYF
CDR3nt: TGTGCCAGCAGTGGACCTTCCACAAGAGAGACCCAGTACTTC

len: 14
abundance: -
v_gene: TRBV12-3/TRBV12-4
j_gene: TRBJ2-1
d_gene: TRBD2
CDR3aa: CASSLGGRADEQFF
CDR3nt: TGTGCCAGCAGTTTAGGCGGGAGGGCCGATGAGCAGTTCTTC

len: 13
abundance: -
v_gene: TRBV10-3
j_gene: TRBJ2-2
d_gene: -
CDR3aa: CAISDKNTGELFF
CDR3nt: TGTGCCATCAGTGACAAGAACACCGGGGAGCTGTTTTTT

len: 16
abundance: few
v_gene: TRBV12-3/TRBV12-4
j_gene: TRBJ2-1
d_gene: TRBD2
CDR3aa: CASSLGIAGVYNEQFF
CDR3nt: TGTGCCAGCAGCTTGGGGATAGCGGGGGTTTACAATGAGCAGTTCTTC

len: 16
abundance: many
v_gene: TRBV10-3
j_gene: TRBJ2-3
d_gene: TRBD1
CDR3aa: CAISETRAGGKDTQYF
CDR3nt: TGTGCCATCAGTGAAACAAGGGCAGGGGGAAAAGATACGCAGTATTTT

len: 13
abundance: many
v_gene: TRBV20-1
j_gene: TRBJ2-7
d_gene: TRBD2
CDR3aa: CSAPGGRFYEQYF
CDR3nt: TGCAGTGCACCCGGCGGGAGGTTTTACGAGCAGTACTTC

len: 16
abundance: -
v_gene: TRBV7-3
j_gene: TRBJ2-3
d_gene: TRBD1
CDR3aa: CASSHPGTGGPDTQYF
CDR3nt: TGTGCCAGCAGCCACCCCGGGACAGGGGGCCCAGATACGCAGTATTTT

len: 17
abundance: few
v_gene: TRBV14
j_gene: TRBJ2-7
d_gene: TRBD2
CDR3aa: CASSQERLADTTYEQYF
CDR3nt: TGTGCCAGCAGCCAAGAACGGCTAGCGGATACGACCTACGAGCAGTACTTC

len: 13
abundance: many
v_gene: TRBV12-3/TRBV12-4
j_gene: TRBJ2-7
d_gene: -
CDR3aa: CASSLGGRWEQYF
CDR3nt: TGTGCCAGCAGTTTAGGGGGGCGCTGGGAGCAGTACTTC

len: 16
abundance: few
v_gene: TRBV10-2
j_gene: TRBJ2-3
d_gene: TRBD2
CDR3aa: CASSPILASSTDTQYF
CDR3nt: TGCGCCAGCAGTCCTATACTAGCGTCTAGCACAGATACGCAGTATTTT

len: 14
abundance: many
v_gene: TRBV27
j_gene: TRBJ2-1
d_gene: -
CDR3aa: CASSSGQPYNEQFF
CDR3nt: TGTGCCAGCAGTTCCGGACAGCCCTACAATGAGCAGTTCTTC

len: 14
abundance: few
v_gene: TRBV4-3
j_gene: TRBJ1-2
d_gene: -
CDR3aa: CASSLKIPAQGYTF
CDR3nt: TGCGCCAGCAGCCTAAAGATCCCCGCGCAAGGCTACACCTTC

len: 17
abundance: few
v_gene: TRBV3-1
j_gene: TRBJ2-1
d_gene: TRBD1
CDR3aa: CASSKDRGWSSYNEQFF
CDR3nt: TGTGCCAGCAGTAAGGACAGGGGGTGGAGCTCCTACAATGAGCAGTTCTTC

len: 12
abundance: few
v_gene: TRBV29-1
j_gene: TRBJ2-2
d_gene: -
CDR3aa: CSVLLVTGELFF
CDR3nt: TGCAGCGTACTACTAGTCACCGGGGAGCTGTTTTTT

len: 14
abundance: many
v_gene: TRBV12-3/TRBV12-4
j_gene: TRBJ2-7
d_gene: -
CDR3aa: CASTPRGGEYEQYF
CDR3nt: TGTGCCAGCACCCCACGGGGCGGCGAATACGAGCAGTACTTC

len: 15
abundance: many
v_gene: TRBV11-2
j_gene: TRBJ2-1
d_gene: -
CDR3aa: CASSLGGLSYNEQFF
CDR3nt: TGTGCCAGCAGCTTAGGGGGGCTCTCCTACAATGAGCAGTTCTTC

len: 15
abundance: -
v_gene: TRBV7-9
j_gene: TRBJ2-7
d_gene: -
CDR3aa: CASSFIRDGSYEQYF
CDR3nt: TGTGCCAGCAGCTTTATTCGGGACGGATCCTACGAGCAGTACTTC

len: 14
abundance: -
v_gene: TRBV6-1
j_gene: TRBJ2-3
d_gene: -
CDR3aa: CASSGRRASDTQYF
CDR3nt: TGTGCCAGCAGTGGCCGGAGGGCCTCAGATACGCAGTATTTT

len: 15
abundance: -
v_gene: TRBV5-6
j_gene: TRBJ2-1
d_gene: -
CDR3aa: CASSNRRGSYNEQFF
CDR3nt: TGTGCCAGCAGCAACCGCCGGGGGTCGTACAATGAGCAGTTCTTC

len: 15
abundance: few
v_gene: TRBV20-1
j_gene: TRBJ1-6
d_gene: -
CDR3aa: CSAREMVPSNSPLHF
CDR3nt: TGCAGTGCTAGAGAGATGGTTCCCTCGAATTCACCCCTCCACTTT

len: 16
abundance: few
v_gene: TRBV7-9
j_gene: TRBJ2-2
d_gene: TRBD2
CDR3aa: CASSFGLAGVTGELFF
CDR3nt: TGTGCCAGCAGCTTTGGACTAGCGGGGGTCACCGGGGAGCTGTTTTTT

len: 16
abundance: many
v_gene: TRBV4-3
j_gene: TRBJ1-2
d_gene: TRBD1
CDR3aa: CASSQGQGVQNDGYTF
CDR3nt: TGCGCCAGCAGCCAAGGACAGGGTGTTCAGAACGATGGCTACACCTTC

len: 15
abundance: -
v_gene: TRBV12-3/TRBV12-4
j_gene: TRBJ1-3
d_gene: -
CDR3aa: CASYDGLSSGNTIYF
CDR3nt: TGTGCCAGTTATGACGGGTTGAGCTCTGGAAACACCATATATTTT

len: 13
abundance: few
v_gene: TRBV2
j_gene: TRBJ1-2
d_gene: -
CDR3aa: CATFGDRNYGYTF
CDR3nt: TGTGCCACTTTCGGAGACAGGAATTATGGCTACACCTTC

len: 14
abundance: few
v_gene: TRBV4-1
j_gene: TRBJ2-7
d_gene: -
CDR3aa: CASSQFGGQYEQYF
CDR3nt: TGCGCCAGCAGCCAATTCGGGGGTCAATACGAGCAGTACTTC

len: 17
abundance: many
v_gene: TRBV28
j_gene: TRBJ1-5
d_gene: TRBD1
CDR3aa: CASSLLIGTESNQPQHF
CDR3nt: TGTGCCAGCAGTTTATTAATCGGGACAGAGAGCAATCAGCCCCAGCATTTT

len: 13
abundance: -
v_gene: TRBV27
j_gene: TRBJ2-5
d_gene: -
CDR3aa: CASSSRVRETQYF
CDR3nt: TGTGCCAGCAGTTCCAGGGTCAGGGAGACCCAGTACTTC

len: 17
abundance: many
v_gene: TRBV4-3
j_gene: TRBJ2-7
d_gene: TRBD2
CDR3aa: CASSQDLPGGPLGEQYF
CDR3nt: TGCGCCAGCAGCCAAGATCTACCGGGAGGGCCACTAGGGGAGCAGTACTTC

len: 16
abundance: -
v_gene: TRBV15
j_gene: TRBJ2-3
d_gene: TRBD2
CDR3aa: CATSRGSGMAADTQYF
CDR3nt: TGTGCCACCAGCAGAGGTAGCGGGATGGCCGCAGATACGCAGTATTTT

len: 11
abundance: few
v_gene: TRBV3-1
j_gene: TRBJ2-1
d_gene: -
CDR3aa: CASSHYNEQFF
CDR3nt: TGTGCCAGCAGCCACTACAATGAGCAGTTCTTC

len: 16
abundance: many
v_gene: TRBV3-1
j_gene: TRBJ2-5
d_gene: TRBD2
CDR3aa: CASSQDREGGWETQYF
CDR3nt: TGTGCCAGCAGCCAAGATAGGGAGGGAGGCTGGGAGACCCAGTACTTC

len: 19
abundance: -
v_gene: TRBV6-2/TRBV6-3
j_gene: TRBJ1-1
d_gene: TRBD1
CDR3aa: CASSYGPDREFPLNTEAFF
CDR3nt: TGTGCCAGCAGTTACGGCCCGGACAGGGAATTTCCCTTGAACACTGAAGCTTTCTTT

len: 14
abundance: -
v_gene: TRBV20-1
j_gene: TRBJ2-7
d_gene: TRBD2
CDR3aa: CSARSRDYLEEQYF
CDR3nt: TGCAGTGCTAGATCCCGGGACTACCTTGAAGAGCAGTACTTC

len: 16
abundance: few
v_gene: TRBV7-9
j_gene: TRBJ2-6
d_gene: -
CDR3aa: CASSPQGRAGANVLTF
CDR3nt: TGTGCCAGCAGCCCACAGGGGAGGGCTGGGGCCAACGTCCTGACTTTC

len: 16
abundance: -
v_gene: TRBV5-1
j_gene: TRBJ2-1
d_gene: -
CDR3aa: CASSLAMGRPPNEQFF
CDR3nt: TGCGCCAGCAGCTTGGCCATGGGGCGCCCACCCAATGAGCAGTTCTTC

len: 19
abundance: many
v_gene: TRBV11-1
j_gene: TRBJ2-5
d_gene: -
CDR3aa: CASSFLVATQMIRQETQYF
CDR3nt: TGTGCCAGCAGCTTCCTAGTGGCGACACAGATGATAAGACAAGAGACCCAGTACTTC

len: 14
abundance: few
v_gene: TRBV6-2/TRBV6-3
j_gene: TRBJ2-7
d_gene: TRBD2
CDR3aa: CASSHSGGIYEQYF
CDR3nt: TGTGCCAGCAGTCACTCCGGGGGGATCTACGAGCAGTACTTC

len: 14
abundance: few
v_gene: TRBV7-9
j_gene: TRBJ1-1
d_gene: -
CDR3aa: CASRNGRVNTEAFF
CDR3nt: TGTGCCAGCCGAAACGGCAGGGTGAACACTGAAGCTTTCTTT